These T cell receptor beta chains were read from a single sample in a study of T cell repertoires in aging, cancer and after chemotherapy. TCRdb analysed the multiplex PCR reads with MiXCR anew, one entry per CDR3 protein. The data hold roughly 3,000 distinct CDR3 sequences, with 54% observed a single time. Source material: blood. The receptors were sampled from a human donor with a blood cancer. Each CDR3 is given with its conserved first and last residue. The D gene is left open where the match is weak. Clone size is not always given. Where it is, it says once, few, many or a class for expanded clones.

D gene,J gene,V gene,clone size,CDR3 DNA,CDR3 protein
NA,TRBJ1-5,TRBV5-6,NA,TGTGCCAGCAGCTTGGACGGGTATAGCAATCAGCCCCAGCATTTT,CASSLDGYSNQPQHF
NA,TRBJ1-2,TRBV29-1,NA,TGCAGCGTTGAACCCCCACAGGCCTATGGCTACACCTTC,CSVEPPQAYGYTF
NA,TRBJ2-7,TRBV20-1,NA,TGCAGTGCTGCCGGGACATCTACGGGGCAGTACTTC,CSAAGTSTGQYF
NA,TRBJ1-3,TRBV27,NA,TGTGCCAGCAGTTTAACCCCCTCGGGGGGGGCTGATGGAAACACCATATATTTT,CASSLTPSGGADGNTIYF
TRBD1,TRBJ2-3,TRBV12-3/TRBV12-4,few,TGTGCCAGCAGTACCCGGGACAGGGGGGAGTATTTT,CASSTRDRGEYF
NA,TRBJ1-2,TRBV18,NA,TGTGCCAGCTCACCACCGGGAGGGGACTATGGCTACACCTTC,CASSPPGGDYGYTF
NA,TRBJ2-2,TRBV6-1,NA,TGTGCCAGCAGGTCTCGGGCCACCGGGGAGCTGTTTTTT,CASRSRATGELFF
TRBD2,TRBJ2-7,TRBV6-6,NA,TGTGCCAGCAAAGGACCTCCTAGCGGGGGGGCTGGCGAGCAGTACTTC,CASKGPPSGGAGEQYF
NA,TRBJ1-5,TRBV20-1,NA,TGCAGTGCTAGAGAGGGGGCGGCGAGCAATCAGCCCCAGCATTTT,CSAREGAASNQPQHF
NA,TRBJ1-3,TRBV6-5,NA,TGTGCCAGCAGTCGGGGGGGGCGCGGCACCATATATTTT,CASSRGGRGTIYF
TRBD2,TRBJ2-1,TRBV24-1,NA,TGTGCCACCAGTGAAGCCGGGACTACATCCTACAATGAGCAGTTCTTC,CATSEAGTTSYNEQFF
NA,TRBJ1-2,TRBV18,NA,TGTGCCAGCTCACCACCGGAGGCGATATCGGCGTATGGCTACACCTTC,CASSPPEAISAYGYTF
NA,TRBJ1-4,TRBV6-5,NA,TGTGCCAGCAGTGAAGCGGGGAAAGCAATGCCCCTGTTTTTT,CASSEAGKAMPLFF
TRBD1,TRBJ1-2,TRBV18,once,TGTGCCAGCTCACCCGGGACAGGACTGTATGGCTACACCTTC,CASSPGTGLYGYTF
NA,TRBJ1-6,TRBV27,NA,TGTGCCAGCAGAACAGGGAGCTCCTATAATTCACCCCTCCACTTT,CASRTGSSYNSPLHF
NA,TRBJ1-2,TRBV12-3/TRBV12-4,NA,TGTGCCAGCAGTTTAGGGGGGAGTTATGGCTACACCTTC,CASSLGGSYGYTF